This T cell receptor (beta chain) was found in a study of blood T cell repertoires in COVID-19. For the study at large: COVID-19 samples collected from the United States, Italy and Spain covered acute and convalescent phases.

Source study methods: How many nucleated cells were present was estimated from reference gene primer amplification. Assay used: immunoSEQ multiplex PCR; TCRdb lists only in-frame clones, some missing. That table gives V, J and clone size, and the DNA gave D and trimming. Here the sample spans over 25,000 clones, 80% to 95% being singletons. This clone has just a few counts. Looked up from germline, CDR1 is SNHLY and CDR2 is FYNNEI. This CDR3 spans 15 amino acids. Trimming removed 3 bases at V and 5 bases at J, with 16 bases between. The sample taken for sequencing was peripheral blood. This receptor was obtained from a man between 60 and 75 years old with acute or convalescent COVID-19. The chain has TRBV2 and TRBJ1-1; D not resolved. The DNA for the CDR3 is TGTGCCAGCAGTGATCTTCCCGGGTTGGAAACTGAAGCTTTCTTT. It yields the protein CASSDLPGLETEAFF.